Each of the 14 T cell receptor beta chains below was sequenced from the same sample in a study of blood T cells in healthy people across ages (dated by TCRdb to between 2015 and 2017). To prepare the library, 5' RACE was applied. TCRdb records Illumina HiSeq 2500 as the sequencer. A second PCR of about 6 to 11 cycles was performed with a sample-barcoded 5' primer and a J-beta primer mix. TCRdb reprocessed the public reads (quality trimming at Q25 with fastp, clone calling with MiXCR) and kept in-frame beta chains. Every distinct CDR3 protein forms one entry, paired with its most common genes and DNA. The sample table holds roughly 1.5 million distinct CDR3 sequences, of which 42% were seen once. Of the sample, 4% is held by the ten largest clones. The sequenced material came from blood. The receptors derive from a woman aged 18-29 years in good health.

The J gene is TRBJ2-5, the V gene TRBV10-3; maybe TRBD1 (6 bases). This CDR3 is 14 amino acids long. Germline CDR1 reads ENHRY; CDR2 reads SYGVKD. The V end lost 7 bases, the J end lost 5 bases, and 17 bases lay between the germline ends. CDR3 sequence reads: CAINKQGFRETQYF. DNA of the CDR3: TGTGCCATCAATAAACAGGGTTTTCGGGAGACCCAGTACTTC.

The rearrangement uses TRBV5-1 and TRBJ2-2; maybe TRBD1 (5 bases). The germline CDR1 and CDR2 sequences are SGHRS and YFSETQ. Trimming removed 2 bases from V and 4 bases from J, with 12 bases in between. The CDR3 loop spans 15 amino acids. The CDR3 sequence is CASSLGPQATGELFF. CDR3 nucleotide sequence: TGCGCCAGCAGCTTAGGGCCACAGGCCACCGGGGAGCTGTTTTTT. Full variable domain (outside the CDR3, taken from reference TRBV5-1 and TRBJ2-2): KAGVTQTPRYLIKTRGQQVTLSCSPISGHRSVSWYQQTPGQGLQFLFEYFSETQRNKGNFPGRFSGRQFSNSRSEMNVSTLELGDSALYLCASSLGPQATGELFFGEGSRLTVL.

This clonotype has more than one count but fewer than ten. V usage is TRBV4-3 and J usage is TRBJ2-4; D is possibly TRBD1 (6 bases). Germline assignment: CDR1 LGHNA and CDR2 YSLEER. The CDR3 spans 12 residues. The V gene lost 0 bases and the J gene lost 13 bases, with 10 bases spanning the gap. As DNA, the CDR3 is TGCGCCAGCAGCCAAGACAGGGGCCCGCAGTACTTC. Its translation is CASSQDRGPQYF.

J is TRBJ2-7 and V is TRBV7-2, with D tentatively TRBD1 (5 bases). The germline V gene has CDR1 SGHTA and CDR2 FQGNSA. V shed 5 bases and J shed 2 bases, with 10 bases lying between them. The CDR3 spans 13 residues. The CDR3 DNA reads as TGTGCCAGCAGCGACGACAGCACCTACGAGCAGTACTTC. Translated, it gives CASSDDSTYEQYF.

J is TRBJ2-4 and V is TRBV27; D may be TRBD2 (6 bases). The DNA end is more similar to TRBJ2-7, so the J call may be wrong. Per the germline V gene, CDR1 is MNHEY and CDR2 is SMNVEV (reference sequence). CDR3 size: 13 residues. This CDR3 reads CASSVRRAYEQYF. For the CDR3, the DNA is TGTGCCAGCAGTGTACGGAGGGCATACGAGCAGTACTTC.

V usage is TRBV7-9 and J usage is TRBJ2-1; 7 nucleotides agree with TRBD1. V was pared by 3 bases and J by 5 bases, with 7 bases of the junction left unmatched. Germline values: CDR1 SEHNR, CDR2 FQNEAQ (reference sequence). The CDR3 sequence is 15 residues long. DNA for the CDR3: TGTGCCAGCAGCTTTTCCGGGACAGAAAACAATGAGCAGTTCTTC. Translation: CASSFSGTENNEQFF.

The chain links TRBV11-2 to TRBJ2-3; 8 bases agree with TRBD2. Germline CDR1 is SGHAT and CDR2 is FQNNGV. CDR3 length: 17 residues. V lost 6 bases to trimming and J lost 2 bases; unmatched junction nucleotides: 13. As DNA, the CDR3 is TGTGCCAGCAGGACGGGTAGCGGGGCCCCATTCACAGATACGCAGTATTTT. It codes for CASRTGSGAPFTDTQYF.

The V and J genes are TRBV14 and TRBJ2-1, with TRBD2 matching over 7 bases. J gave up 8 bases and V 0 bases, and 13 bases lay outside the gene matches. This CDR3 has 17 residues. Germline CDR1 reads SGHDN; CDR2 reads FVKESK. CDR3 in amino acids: CASSQERRRTSLDEQFF. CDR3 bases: TGTGCCAGCAGCCAAGAAAGGCGTAGGACTAGTCTGGATGAGCAGTTCTTC.

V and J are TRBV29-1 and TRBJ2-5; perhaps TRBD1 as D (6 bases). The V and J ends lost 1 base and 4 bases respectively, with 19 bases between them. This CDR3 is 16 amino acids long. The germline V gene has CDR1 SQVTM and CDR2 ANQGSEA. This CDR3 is CSVEGSVRDMGETQYF. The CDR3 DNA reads TGCAGCGTTGAAGGGTCCGTCAGGGACATGGGAGAGACCCAGTACTTC.

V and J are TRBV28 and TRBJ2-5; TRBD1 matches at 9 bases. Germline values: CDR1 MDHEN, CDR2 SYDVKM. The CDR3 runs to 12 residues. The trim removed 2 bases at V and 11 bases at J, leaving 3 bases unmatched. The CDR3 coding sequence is TGTGCCAGCAGTTTACGACAGGGGGGGCAGTACTTC. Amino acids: CASSLRQGGQYF.

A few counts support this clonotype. CDR3: CASSPVDSNQPQHF. In DNA form, the CDR3 reads TGTGCCAGCAGTCCGGTGGATAGCAATCAGCCCCAGCATTTT. This chain links TRBV6-5 with TRBJ1-5; D is undetermined. CDR3 length equals 14 residues. CDR1 MNHEY and CDR2 SVGAGI come from the germline V gene. V was trimmed by 5 bases and J by 0 bases, leaving 8 bases between them.

In nucleotides, the CDR3 is TGTGCCAGCGGGGCCCAGATCACCGGGGAGCTGTTTTTT. It translates to CASGAQITGELFF. The J gene is TRBJ2-2, the V gene TRBV2; a possible D gene is TRBD1 (5 bases). The CDR3 consists of 13 residues. V lost 8 bases, J lost 4 bases, and 11 bases lay in between. Germline V lookup: CDR1 SNHLY, CDR2 FYNNEI.

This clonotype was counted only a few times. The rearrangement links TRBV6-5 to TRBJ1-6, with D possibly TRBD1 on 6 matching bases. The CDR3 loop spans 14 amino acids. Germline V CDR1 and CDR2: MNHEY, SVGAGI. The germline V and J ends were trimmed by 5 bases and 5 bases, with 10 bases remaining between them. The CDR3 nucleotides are TGTGCCAGCAGTACCCACAGGGATAATTCACCCCTCCACTTT. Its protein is CASSTHRDNSPLHF.

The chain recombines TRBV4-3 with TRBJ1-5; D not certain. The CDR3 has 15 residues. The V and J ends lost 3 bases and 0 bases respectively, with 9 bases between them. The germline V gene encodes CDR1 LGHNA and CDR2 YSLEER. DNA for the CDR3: TGCGCCAGCAGCCACCAGGCATCTAGCAATCAGCCCCAGCATTTT. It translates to CASSHQASSNQPQHF.